This T cell receptor beta chain was retrieved from a study of shared clonotypes between healthy human individuals. The assay was immunoSEQ multiplex PCR, and TCRdb's table has in-frame clones only and misses some. The sample holds more than 2 million clones, about 95% seen once. Study-wide findings and caveats: Estimated clonotype richness was generally higher in naive than memory subsets.

Points on this clone: What it recognizes is unknown.

Trimming removed 6 bases from V and 2 bases from J; junction bases left unmatched: 13. The CDR3 has 16 amino acids. Per germline, CDR1 LNHDA and CDR2 SQIVND (reference sequence). CD8 cells classed as naive were CD45RO-negative and positively selected for CCR7, excluding terminally differentiated effector memory CD45RA+ cells. This chain connects TRBV19 to TRBJ2-7; 7 positions match TRBD2. This TCR was recovered from a young man in good health. Sequencing was carried out using naive CD8+ T cells sorted from blood. CDR3 DNA sequence: TGTGCCAGTAGGACATTCCCTCGGGGGGATACCTACGAGCAGTACTTC. Translated: CASRTFPRGDTYEQYF. Combining the CDR3 with reference TRBV19 and TRBJ2-7 gives the whole variable domain DGGITQSPKYLFRKEGQNVTLSCEQNLNHDAMYWYRQDPGQGLRLIYYSQIVNDFQKGDIAEGYSVSREKKESFPLTVTSAQKNPTAFYLCASRTFPRGDTYEQYFGPGTRLTVT.